Below, one TCR beta chain is given with its context. What it binds is not known. This sample is drawn from a study of T cells after yellow fever vaccination. Points from the study as a whole: Shared CD4/CD8 clonotypes were a small share, likely from convergent recombination.

V lost 3 bases, J lost 8 bases, and 10 bases lay in between. This CDR3 spans 12 amino acids. Using its own MiXCR run on the 5' RACE reads, TCRdb lists one record per CDR3 protein. Among 400,000 to 450,000 distinct CDR3 sequences listed, about 17% were seen once. This specimen consisted of PBMCs, obtained before the yellow fever booster vaccination. The receptor comes from a man aged 18-30 years who received the YFV17D yellow fever vaccine. The V call is TRBV12-3 or TRBV12-4, the J call TRBJ1-2, with D hard to call. The CDR3 region is CASSFAREGYTF. CDR3 sequence (DNA): TGTGCCAGCAGTTTCGCTCGGGAAGGCTACACCTTC.